The next 30 T cell receptor beta chains were all read from a single sample in a study of blood T cell repertoires in COVID-19. Sequenced by immunoSEQ multiplex PCR; TCRdb stores in-frame clones only, minus some. The sample shows 86,000 or so clones, more than 65% of them seen only once. Sequencing was carried out using peripheral blood. Receptors originate from a man in his 70s with acute or convalescent COVID-19.

The rearrangement uses TRBV12-5 and TRBJ2-1; TRBD1 matches at 12 bases. Trimming at V came to 7 bases and at J to 8 bases, leaving 6 bases not matched to a gene. The germline gives CDR1 LGHNT, CDR2 FRNRAP. The CDR3 extends over 14 amino acids. This CDR3 is CASALGQGADEQFF. CDR3 bases: TGTGCTAGTGCCCTGGGACAGGGGGCGGATGAGCAGTTCTTC.

The rearrangement links TRBV10-3 to TRBJ1-2; maybe TRBD1 (6 bases). This CDR3 has 11 residues. The V gene lost 5 bases and the J gene lost 8 bases, with 9 bases spanning the gap. CDR1 and CDR2 (germline): ENHRY, SYGVKD. CDR3 nucleotide sequence: TGTGCCATCAGTCCAGGGGAGGGCTACACCTTC. Its protein product is CAISPGEGYTF.

CDR3 coding DNA: TGTGCCAGCTTGCCTCGGGGGGGGTGGAGCAATCAGCCCCAGCATTTT. This codes for CASLPRGGWSNQPQHF. The V and J genes are TRBV19 and TRBJ1-5; D might be TRBD1 (5 bases). Trimming shortened V by 9 bases and J by 1 base, and 19 bases separated the two germline ends. The CDR3 totals 16 residues. Germline V gene lookup returns CDR1 LNHDA and CDR2 SQIVND (reference sequence). The full variable domain, its missing parts supplied by reference TRBV19 and TRBJ1-5, is DGGITQSPKYLFRKEGQNVTLSCEQNLNHDAMYWYRQDPGQGLRLIYYSQIVNDFQKGDIAEGYSVSREKKESFPLTVTSAQKNPTAFYLCASLPRGGWSNQPQHFGDGTRLSIL.

This chain uses TRBV19 with TRBJ1-6, with D possibly matching TRBD1 (5 bases). The V end was cut by 5 bases, the J end by 6 bases, with 20 bases between. Germline loops: CDR1 LNHDA, CDR2 SQIVND (reference sequence). CDR3 length: 17 residues. The CDR3: CASSPGVAGLTNSPLHF. In nucleotides, the CDR3 is TGTGCCAGTAGTCCGGGGGTGGCAGGCCTAACTAATTCACCCCTCCACTTT.

The V call is TRBV18, the J call TRBJ2-5; D not resolved. Trimming left V 2 bases short and J 5 bases short, with 6 bases between. The CDR3 loop spans 12 amino acids. Looked up from germline, CDR1 is KGHSH and CDR2 is LQKENI. CDR3 protein: CASSPFSETQYF. The DNA for the CDR3 is TGTGCCAGCTCACCATTCTCTGAGACCCAGTACTTC.

The V gene is TRBV7-7, the J gene TRBJ2-2; no reliable D call. The CDR3 totals 15 residues. V lost 5 bases and J 1 base, leaving 11 bases between the germline ends. Germline V gene data show CDR1 as SSHAT and CDR2 as FNYEAQ (reference sequence). CDR3 loop: CASSKAAVNTGELFF. The CDR3 nucleotides are TGTGCCAGCAGCAAGGCTGCGGTGAACACCGGGGAGCTGTTTTTT.

The chain joins TRBV3-1 (or the pseudogene TRBV3-2) to TRBJ1-6; maybe TRBD1 (5 bases). The CDR3 spans 13 residues. V was pared by 2 bases and J by 11 bases, with 10 bases between. Germline loops: CDR1 LGHDT, CDR2 YNNKEL (reference sequence). CDR3 residues: CASSQLRGAPLHF. DNA for the CDR3: TGTGCCAGCAGCCAACTACGGGGGGCACCCCTCCACTTT.

The J gene is TRBJ2-2, the V gene TRBV24-1; 7 bases agree with TRBD1. The CDR3 is made up of 15 amino acids. V gave up 6 bases and J gave up 4 bases; unmatched junction bases: 7. Germline CDR1 reads KGHDR; CDR2 reads SFDVKD. Written as DNA, the CDR3 is TGTGCCACCAGTAGCCCGGACAGGACCACCGGGGAGCTGTTTTTT. Protein product: CATSSPDRTTGELFF.

As regards this clone: Germline is not matched at one junction end, which may reflect a read error. The chain recombines TRBV2 with TRBJ1-2; 12 nucleotides agree with TRBD1. This CDR3 is built from 17 residues. CDR1 SNHLY and CDR2 FYNNEI come from the germline V gene. The CDR3 sequence: CASSEALGQGAKYGYTF. CDR3 nucleotide sequence: TGTGCCAGCAGTGAAGCGCTGGGACAGGGGGCTAAATATGGCTACACCTTC.

This clone was seen only a few times. The chain carries TRBV27 and TRBJ1-2, with D possibly being TRBD1 (6 bases). Germline CDR1 is MNHEY and CDR2 is SMNVEV (reference sequence). The CDR3 is 13 amino acids. Trimming removed 0 bases at V and 14 bases at J, with 16 bases between. CDR3 region: CASSLSGAALGTF. The CDR3 nucleotides are TGTGCCAGCAGTTTATCGGGGGCGGCCCTGGGGACCTTC.

The chain combines TRBV5-4 with TRBJ2-1, with 8 positions matching TRBD2. CDR3 length: 14 residues. Germline values: CDR1 SGHNT, CDR2 YYREEE (reference sequence). J lost 5 bases, V lost 3 bases, and 4 bases had no gene match. CDR3 sequence (DNA): TGTGCCAGCAGCTCACCAGCGGGGGACAATGAGCAGTTCTTC. Amino acids: CASSSPAGDNEQFF.

The chain carries TRBV7-8 and TRBJ2-7, with 8 bases fitting TRBD1. V trimming: 5 bases; J trimming: 4 bases; junction bases outside the gene matches: 7. The CDR3 is 14 residues long. Germline V gene sequence: CDR1 SGHVS, CDR2 FQNEAQ. CDR3 residues: CASSDNQGAYEQYF. For the CDR3, the DNA is TGTGCCAGCAGCGACAACCAGGGGGCTTACGAGCAGTACTTC.

V gene TRBV9 combines with J gene TRBJ2-3; D remains unclear. The CDR3 has 16 residues. Germline V gene lookup returns CDR1 SGDLS and CDR2 YYNGEE. V was cut by 4 bases and J by 1 base, with 16 bases left in between. Here the CDR3 DNA reads TGTGCCAGCAGCCCACAACTCAGTACAGGCACAGATACGCAGTATTTT. This sequence encodes CASSPQLSTGTDTQYF.

This chain connects TRBV6-5 to TRBJ1-5; D is perhaps TRBD1 (5 bases). The CDR3 contains 13 residues. V was trimmed by 6 bases and J by 2 bases, leaving 8 bases between them. In germline, CDR1 is MNHEY, CDR2 SVGAGI. The CDR3 DNA sequence: TGTGCCAGCAGACAGGACGGCAATCAGCCCCAGCATTTT. This sequence encodes CASRQDGNQPQHF.

The rearrangement links TRBV5-1 to TRBJ2-6; a weak D match, TRBD2 (5 bases). Germline V gives CDR1 SGHRS, CDR2 YFSETQ. V was shortened by 6 bases and J by 1 base, with 8 bases between the two germline ends. The CDR3 consists of 14 residues. The DNA for the CDR3 is TGCGCCAGCATGGAGGTGTCTGGGGCCAACGTCCTGACTTTC. Translated: CASMEVSGANVLTF.

The J gene is TRBJ2-7, the V gene TRBV23-1; the match to TRBD1 covers 8 bases. TRBV23-1 belongs to the ORF category, with a function that is uncertain. V was pared by 3 bases and J by 3 bases, with 13 bases of the junction left unmatched. There are 17 residues in the CDR3. CDR3 protein: CASSHYLVDRVFYEQYF. CDR3 sequence (DNA): TGCGCCAGCAGTCATTACCTCGTGGACAGGGTCTTCTACGAGCAGTACTTC.

V usage is TRBV10-3 and J usage is TRBJ1-3; 7 bases fit TRBD1. The J segment lost 4 bases and the V segment lost 9 bases, leaving 12 bases of the junction unmatched. CDR3 size: 15 residues. The germline gives CDR1 ENHRY, CDR2 SYGVKD. In nucleotides, the CDR3 is TGTGCCATGGGTGGGACAGCCGAACAGGGAAACACCATATATTTT. As protein: CAMGGTAEQGNTIYF.

The CDR3 sequence: CASSETAGYQPQHF. The CDR3 DNA is TGTGCCAGCAGTGAAACCGCAGGGTACCAGCCCCAGCATTTT. This chain joins TRBV2 and TRBJ1-5; a possible D gene is TRBD1 (5 bases). V was shortened by 2 bases and J by 7 bases, with 12 bases between the two germline ends. The V gene's germline CDR1 is SNHLY and CDR2 FYNNEI. The CDR3 consists of 14 residues.

This sequence joins TRBV4-2 and TRBJ1-1, with D hard to call. This CDR3 contains 15 residues. V was trimmed by 4 bases and J by 3 bases, leaving 15 bases between them. The germline V gene has CDR1 LGHNA and CDR2 YNFKEQ. The CDR3 sequence is CASSPMSRLDTEAFF. In DNA form, the CDR3 reads TGTGCCAGCAGCCCTATGAGCCGGTTGGACACTGAAGCTTTCTTT.

This clone has only one observation. V and J are TRBV19 and TRBJ1-5, with TRBD1 matching over 8 bases. CDR1 and CDR2 from the germline V gene are LNHDA and SQIVND (reference sequence). V shed 3 bases, J shed 6 bases, and the junction held 13 bases outside the gene matches. This CDR3 is built from 17 residues. The CDR3 bases are TGTGCCAGTAGTATGGGGGCAGGGGGCGCGGGCAGTCAGCCCCAGCATTTT. Protein sequence: CASSMGAGGAGSQPQHF.

V is TRBV3-1 (or the pseudogene TRBV3-2) and J is TRBJ2-7; 7 nucleotides align to TRBD2. The length of the CDR3 is 14 residues. V dropped 0 bases and J dropped 2; count of bases not matched to a gene: 1. Germline CDR1 LGHDT, CDR2 YNNKEL (reference sequence). CDR3 nucleotides: TGTGCCAGCAGCCAAGACGGGGGGACCTACGAGCAGTACTTC. Translating gives CASSQDGGTYEQYF.

The gene calls are TRBV5-4 and TRBJ1-2; tentative D call: TRBD1 (6 bases). Trimming left V 1 base short and J 7 bases short, with 14 bases between. CDR3 length: 14 residues. Germline V gene lookup returns CDR1 SGHNT and CDR2 YYREEE (reference sequence). The CDR3 sequence is CASSLPAGDRGYTF. Here the CDR3 DNA reads TGTGCCAGCAGCTTGCCGGCAGGGGATCGTGGCTACACCTTC. Full variable domain (outside the CDR3, taken from reference TRBV5-4 and TRBJ1-2): ETGVTQSPTHLIKTRGQQVTLRCSSQSGHNTVSWYQQALGQGPQFIFQYYREEENGRGNFPPRFSGLQFPNYSSELNVNALELDDSALYLCASSLPAGDRGYTFGSGTRLTVV.

This clone was recorded only once. The J gene is TRBJ1-5, the V gene TRBV19; a possible D gene is TRBD1 (5 bases). The CDR3 spans 17 residues. Germline V gene sequence: CDR1 LNHDA, CDR2 SQIVND (reference sequence). V dropped 4 bases and J dropped 7 bases, with 23 bases sitting between them. Written as DNA, the CDR3 is TGTGCCAGTAGTAGGGTCGGGGGACGAACGGCGATCCAGCCCCAGCATTTT. Residues: CASSRVGGRTAIQPQHF.

This clone was detected a few times. The CDR3 protein is CASSSSTSPYQETQYF. Written as DNA, the CDR3 is TGTGCCAGCAGTTCCTCGACTAGCCCGTACCAAGAGACCCAGTACTTC. The chain joins TRBV6-2 or TRBV6-3 to TRBJ2-5; 7 positions match TRBD2. Germline CDR1 reads MNHEY; CDR2 reads SVGEGT. The CDR3 runs 16 residues. Trimming cost V 4 bases and J 0 bases; bases outside gene matches: 8.

V is TRBV24-1 and J is TRBJ2-7, with D perhaps matching TRBD1 (5 bases). The CDR3 length is 15 residues. Trimming took off 1 base at V and 4 bases at J, with 13 bases between the two ends. Germline-derived CDR1 and CDR2 are KGHDR and SFDVKD. CDR3: CATSDFRPTEYEQYF. Written as DNA, the CDR3 is TGTGCCACCAGTGATTTCAGACCGACAGAATACGAGCAGTACTTC.

This clone was counted a single time. The rearrangement joins TRBV7-8 to TRBJ2-1, with 7 positions matching TRBD2. The junction had 3 bases not matched to a gene; V was cut back by 2 bases and J by 8 bases. CDR1 and CDR2 (germline): SGHVS, FQNEAQ. The CDR3 runs to 13 residues. CDR3 sequence (DNA): TGTGCCAGCAGCTTATGGGGGGGAGATGAGCAGTTCTTC. This codes for CASSLWGGDEQFF.

This clone was detected only once. This sequence joins TRBV24-1 and TRBJ1-2, with TRBD1 matching 7 bases. Germline trimming cut 5 bases from V and 2 bases from J; bases unmatched to any gene: 4. Germline V gene lookup returns CDR1 KGHDR and CDR2 SFDVKD. The CDR3 is made up of 14 amino acids. The CDR3 is CATSGTGVNYGYTF. In DNA, the CDR3 is TGTGCCACCAGTGGAACAGGGGTAAACTATGGCTACACCTTC.

This clone showed up just a few times. DNA for the CDR3: TGTGCCAGCAGGGACAGGAGTTATTATGAAGCTTTCTTT. Amino acid sequence: CASRDRSYYEAFF. The V call is TRBV7-2, the J call TRBJ1-1; the match to TRBD1 covers 7 bases. This CDR3 contains 13 residues. Germline V gene sequence: CDR1 SGHTA, CDR2 FQGNSA. The ends lost 6 bases at V and 7 bases at J; junction bases unmatched: 8.

The chain employs TRBV2 and TRBJ2-5, with 12 bases aligning to TRBD2. Germline values: CDR1 SNHLY, CDR2 FYNNEI. With 6 bases clipped from V and 5 bases from J, the junction kept 10 bases outside the gene matches. The CDR3 spans 16 residues. This CDR3 is CASRTLAGGLRETQYF. The CDR3 DNA reads as TGTGCCAGCAGGACACTAGCGGGGGGCCTCCGGGAGACCCAGTACTTC. The full variable domain, with the rest looked up from reference TRBV2 and TRBJ2-5, is EPEVTQTPSHQVTQMGQEVILRCVPISNHLYFYWYRQILGQKVEFLVSFYNNEISEKSEIFDDQFSVERPDGSNFTLKIRSTKLEDSAMYFCASRTLAGGLRETQYFGPGTRLLVL.

J is TRBJ1-1 and V is TRBV2; D gene uncertain. There are 11 residues in the CDR3. Looked up from germline, CDR1 is SNHLY and CDR2 is FYNNEI. The germline V and J ends were trimmed by 5 bases and 6 bases, with 7 bases remaining between them. The DNA for the CDR3 is TGTGCCAGCAGTCGCGATGCTGAAGCTTTCTTT. Its translation: CASSRDAEAFF.